These 2 T cell receptor beta chains were all obtained from the same sample, sequenced in a study of T cell responses to AZD1222 COVID-19 vaccine (dated by TCRdb to the early 2020s). The sample's time point, from its label and the paper: baseline before first vaccination. The library was made by the immunoSEQ multiplex PCR assay. TCRdb retrieved this table from immuneACCESS and kept in-frame rearrangements only. Not all clones are present; in checked studies, unresolved V genes account for under half, and no reason is known for the remainder. For this sample the table gives some 120,000 clones, of which roughly four fifths were detected only once. About 9% of the sample rests with the top ten. Sample: peripheral blood, taken on day 0 of AZD1222 vaccination. The receptors come from an adult in good health.

This chain uses TRBV11-3 with TRBJ1-3; no clear D. With 3 bases removed from V and 0 bases from J, the gap between germline ends came to 9 bases. The CDR3 consists of 15 residues. Germline V gene data show CDR1 as SGHNT and CDR2 as YENEEA. The CDR3 nucleotides are TGTGCCAGCAGCTTCGACCGCTACTCTGGAAACACCATATATTTT. This codes for CASSFDRYSGNTIYF.

In this sample, this clone turned up a few times. The chain couples TRBV2 to TRBJ2-7; D remains unclear. The CDR3 contains 15 residues. V lost 7 bases and J 3 bases, leaving 19 bases between the germline ends. Per the germline V gene, CDR1 is SNHLY and CDR2 is FYNNEI. The CDR3 DNA is TGTGCCAGCATACCGGACGCCTCAACCGTCTACGAGCAGTACTTC. Protein product: CASIPDASTVYEQYF.